The T cell receptor (beta chain) described here comes from a study of identical twins listed by TCRdb under 2016. Broadly, across the study: The study deep-sequenced TCR alpha and beta repertoires from monozygotic twins, unrelated adults of various ages and cord blood to test whether fetal clonotypes persist. To rule out contamination, the twin experiments were replicated at different times with different library preparation protocols. What the authors observed across the whole study: Compared with coincidental sharing between unrelated individuals, an excess of low generation-probability sequences was observed among out-of-frame TCR alpha sequences shared between twins. Conclusions relied on cross-sectional statistical analysis, since the same donors could not be followed over many years. In monozygotic twins, recombination models systematically underestimated out-of-frame TCR alpha sharing, but the models matched the sharing seen between unrelated individuals. In beta out-of-frame sequences, excess twin sharing was weaker, because having fewer shared sequences lowered the signal-to-noise ratio. Invariant T cells such as MAIT and iNKT could partly confound zero-insertion analyses, although diverse VJ usage argued against such confounding for most clonotypes. Abundant cord blood beta clonotypes carried fewer insertions; young adult naive repertoires showed a weaker similar trend, while memory repertoires showed none.

From V the trimming removes 6 bases and from J it removes 1 base, while the gene matches leave 8 bases of the junction unaccounted for. From the cysteine up to the phenylalanine, the CDR3 has a length of 17 residues. The sequence is cut down to CDR3 DNA, 51 bases in frame from base 1. Via the germline V gene (reference sequence), CDR1 is DFQATT and CDR2 SNEGSKA. All donors were healthy Caucasians. The twin cohort comprised three pairs of female monozygotic twins, all aged roughly 18 to 30 years. Miltenyi CD45RO+ enrichment and human naive T-cell isolation kits were used to isolate memory (CD45RO+) and naive T cells from PBMC. The library was prepared using 5' RACE. Sequenced on an Illumina HiSeq 2000. Template switching introduced a universal primer binding site; the final cDNA contained a unique molecular identifier, enabling accurate counting of TCR cDNA molecules. First-strand cDNA for TCR alpha and beta chains was synthesized from specific primers in the conserved constant-segment region. Each cDNA library was double barcoded, with a SMART-Mk sample barcode plus Illumina barcodes, to control for contamination. TruSeq adapter sequences along with Illumina sample barcodes were introduced in two successive PCR steps. TCR alpha and beta cDNA libraries were sequenced on the Illumina HiSeq platform with custom primers. On the authors' methods: Raw reads were processed with MiGEC to extract unique molecular identifiers, and MiXCR was used to determine CDR3 positions. Recombination models were inferred per individual with the repgenHMM and IGoR tools using an EM algorithm. The tcR package in R was used for shared clonotype analysis, with sharing normalized by the product of cloneset sizes. Out-of-frame nonproductive sequences were analyzed to study raw recombination free of thymic and clonal selection effects. TCRdb's own reprocessing of the public reads used fastp at Q25 and MiXCR and kept productive beta chains. Rows are combined by CDR3 protein, so each entry shows the most common genes and DNA. The V and J calls follow TCRdb's processing rather than the paper's. The sample table records 280,000 or so distinct CDR3 sequences; approximately 8% of these occur just once. The leading ten clones occupy over 2% of the sample.

As for this clonotype: Its antigen is still unknown. No quality values exist for individual bases; no much larger clone is one base distant.

The same data also went into a second study, on yellow fever vaccine responses in identical twins. As described in the second report: The authors reported that the T cell response to vaccination in identical twins appeared partly convergent and partly personalized. Focusing on identical twins, the study followed the T cell clones that responded to the vaccine, and did so with precision.

The rearranged segments are TRBV20-1 and TRBJ2-2; 13 of the junction bases match TRBD2. The specimen sequenced was memory (CD45RO+) T cells sorted from blood. The sample's cell subset or site, from its label and the paper: CD45RO+ enriched T cells. The receptor comes from a woman aged 18 to 35 in good health. The CDR3 is CSAKTSGGLLNTGELFF. The nucleotide sequence reads as follows: TGCAGTGCAAAGACTAGCGGGGGGCTTCTGAACACCGGGGAGCTGTTTTTT.